This T cell receptor beta chain is from a study of blood T cell repertoires in COVID-19. Study information: The analysed material was cDNA or gDNA that came from T cells, B-cell-depleted T cells, or PBMCs.

Trimming stripped 4 bases from V and 10 bases from J, with 4 bases between. CDR3 length equals 8 residues. The germline V gene has CDR1 SQVTM and CDR2 ANQGSEA. Original analysis: Reference gene primer amplification in the assay estimated nucleated cell counts. Libraries were prepared by immunoSEQ multiplex PCR; TCRdb keeps only in-frame clonotypes and omits some of them. D and trimming come from the DNA, and the V and J calls and clone size come from that table. The table lists 300,000 to 450,000 clones, around 92% of them singletons, with 3% in the top ten. The TCR comes from a woman aged 25 to 39 with COVID-19, enrolled during active disease. The chain uses TRBV29-1 and TRBJ1-2; D is unresolved. Sequencing was carried out using peripheral blood. The CDR3 spells CSVGLYTF. CDR3 coding DNA: TGCAGCGTTGGGCTCTACACCTTC.